This record concerns one T cell receptor beta chain sequence. Its matching antigen is unknown. An end of the junction differs from the germline gene, which may be a read error. This sample's RNA came from whole unsorted tissue. Distant lung tissue was collected more than 3 cm away from the tumor edge. This specimen belongs to a study of tumor and adjacent non-tumor tissue in lung cancer. Study-level background: Aged roughly 31 to 76 years, patients included nine to eleven men and several women with stage I to III disease. Study-wide points: Top 100 clones took a larger repertoire share in normal lung.

Three rounds of nested PCR, following a modified ARM-PCR protocol, produced the TCRbeta library. One entry per CDR3 protein results from TCRdb running MiXCR on the multiplex PCR reads. The sample has 55,000 to 65,000 distinct CDR3 sequences; around two thirds are singletons. Germline V gene data show CDR1 as LGHNA and CDR2 as YNFKEQ. There are 13 residues in the CDR3. The V call is TRBV4-2, the J call TRBJ2-7; no definite D call. This sequence originates from a man between 65 and 80 years old with non-small cell lung cancer. The sequenced sample consisted of distant non-tumor lung tissue. CDR3 sequence (DNA): TGTGCCAGCAGCCAAGACAGCACCTACAAGCAATACTTC. It codes for CASSQDSTYKQYF.